The 20 T cell receptor beta chains listed next were all sequenced from one sample in a study of CD4 T cells in relation to SARS-CoV-2 and coronaviruses. The antigens for these receptors are not known. Unexposed donor CD4+ T cells date from about 2010-2018, before the COVID-19 pandemic. CD4+ T cells were isolated from the cells after about ten days of culture. Sequencing used immunoSEQ multiplex PCR; TCRdb keeps in-frame clones, though not all of them. Of about 23,000 clones listed, around 78% were seen once; the top ten hold about 15%. The sample comprised CD4+ T cells from PBMCs, cultured in vitro. Receptors originate from a human donor in good health.

The rearrangement links TRBV4-1 to TRBJ2-5; no clear D. From germline, CDR1 is MGHRA and CDR2 YSYEKL. V lost 0 bases and J lost 4, with 12 bases in between. This CDR3 has 15 amino acids. In nucleotides, the CDR3 is TGCGCCAGCAGCCAAGAGGCACTACCTAGAGAGACCCAGTACTTC. Its protein is CASSQEALPRETQYF.

This clone has more than one count but fewer than ten. In nucleotides, the CDR3 is TGTGCCAGCAGTACAGGGTATAACACTGAAGCTTTCTTT. This sequence encodes CASSTGYNTEAFF. This chain uses TRBV6-6 with TRBJ1-1, with D tentatively TRBD1 (6 bases). Trimming shortened V by 5 bases and J by 2 bases, and 9 bases separated the two germline ends. The germline gives CDR1 MNHNY, CDR2 SVGAGI (reference sequence). The CDR3 is made up of 13 amino acids.

The sample holds a few counts of this clone. CDR3 nucleotide sequence: TGTGCCAGCAGTGCGCAGAATGAGCAGTTCTTC. It translates to CASSAQNEQFF. This rearrangement joins TRBV12-3 or TRBV12-4 to TRBJ2-1; unclear D gene. CDR3 size: 11 residues. Trimming removed 5 bases at V and 7 bases at J, with 6 bases between.

This clone was seen a handful of times. This chain uses TRBV11-2 with TRBJ1-1, with D possibly being TRBD1 (6 bases). Germline V CDR1 and CDR2: SGHAT, FQNNGV. The V end was cut by 5 bases, the J end by 3 bases, with 10 bases between. The CDR3 runs 13 residues. CDR3 sequence (DNA): TGTGCCAGCAGCACGGACAGAGACACTGAAGCTTTCTTT. Translating gives CASSTDRDTEAFF. Together with reference TRBV11-2 and TRBJ1-1, the CDR3 gives the full variable domain: EAGVAQSPRYKIIEKRQSVAFWCNPISGHATLYWYQQILGQGPKLLIQFQNNGVVDDSQLPKDRFSAERLKGVDSTLKIQPAKLEDSAVYLCASSTDRDTEAFFGQGTRLTVV.

The chain combines TRBV7-9 with TRBJ1-2, with D unclear. The CDR3 extends over 16 amino acids. Trimming shortened V by 2 bases and J by 7 bases, and 20 bases separated the two germline ends. Per germline, CDR1 SEHNR and CDR2 FQNEAQ (reference sequence). DNA for the CDR3: TGTGCCAGCAGCTTAAAGCCCGTGACGCAGTCGATTGGCTACACCTTC. Its translation: CASSLKPVTQSIGYTF.

V usage is TRBV29-1 and J usage is TRBJ1-3; 9 bases align to TRBD1. J gave up 2 bases and V 6 bases, and 2 bases lay outside the gene matches. In germline, CDR1 is SQVTM, CDR2 ANQGSEA. This CDR3 comprises 13 residues. The CDR3 reads CSVRTGAGNTIYF. In DNA, the CDR3 is TGCAGCGTCCGGACAGGGGCTGGAAACACCATATATTTT.

The chain combines TRBV5-1 with TRBJ2-1; 11 bases align to TRBD2. The CDR3 has 20 amino acids. Germline V CDR1 and CDR2: SGHRS, YFSETQ. V was clipped by 0 bases and J by 0 bases; unmatched bases: 11. CDR3 residues: CASSLVASGRIKSSYNEQFF. The DNA for the CDR3 is TGCGCCAGCAGCTTGGTGGCTAGCGGGAGGATCAAGAGCTCCTACAATGAGCAGTTCTTC.

This clone was seen a handful of times. DNA for the CDR3: TGTGCCAGCAGCTTTCAGGGAGGGTACACCGGGGAGCTGTTTTTT. Protein product: CASSFQGGYTGELFF. The V gene is TRBV7-3, the J gene TRBJ2-2, with 7 bases lining up with TRBD2. The V and J ends lost 3 bases and 3 bases, in that order; junction bases with no gene match: 4. Germline V CDR1 and CDR2: SGHTA, FQGTGA. The CDR3 is made up of 15 amino acids.

The rearrangement links TRBV4-1 to TRBJ2-7; D not certain. Trimming removed 0 bases at V and 0 bases at J, with 6 bases between. Germline V gene lookup returns CDR1 MGHRA and CDR2 YSYEKL. The CDR3 sequence is 14 residues long. The CDR3 loop reads CASSQDSPSYEQYF. The CDR3 DNA reads as TGCGCCAGCAGCCAAGATAGCCCCTCCTACGAGCAGTACTTC.

The chain links TRBV5-1 to TRBJ1-4; perhaps TRBD1 as D (5 bases). The germline V gene has CDR1 SGHRS and CDR2 YFSETQ. The CDR3 is 15 residues long. V was trimmed by 0 bases and J by 7 bases, leaving 13 bases between them. The DNA of the CDR3 is TGCGCCAGCAGCTTGGCTCGGGGCGGGGGTGAAAAACTGTTTTTT. Its protein product is CASSLARGGGEKLFF. Combining the CDR3 with reference TRBV5-1 and TRBJ1-4 gives the whole variable domain KAGVTQTPRYLIKTRGQQVTLSCSPISGHRSVSWYQQTPGQGLQFLFEYFSETQRNKGNFPGRFSGRQFSNSRSEMNVSTLELGDSALYLCASSLARGGGEKLFFGSGTQLSVL.

The gene calls are TRBV23-1 and TRBJ2-1; 11 nucleotides align to TRBD2. TRBV23-1 is flagged as an ORF with uncertain function. V shed 2 bases, J shed 9 bases, and the junction held 12 bases outside the gene matches. The CDR3 sequence is 17 residues long. The CDR3 loop reads CASSQIRTTSGSGEQFF. In DNA, the CDR3 is TGCGCCAGCAGTCAAATACGTACTACTAGCGGGAGCGGTGAGCAGTTCTTC.

The gene calls are TRBV12-3 or TRBV12-4 and TRBJ1-1; maybe TRBD1 (6 bases). The CDR3 covers 13 residues. V lost 7 bases and J 2 bases, leaving 11 bases between the germline ends. CDR3 sequence: CASIQDRNTEAFF. Here the CDR3 DNA reads TGTGCCAGCATCCAGGACAGAAACACTGAAGCTTTCTTT.

This sequence joins TRBV2 and TRBJ1-5, with unresolved D. The V gene's germline CDR1 is SNHLY and CDR2 FYNNEI. The V end lost 4 bases, the J end lost 4 bases, and 8 bases lay between the germline ends. The length of the CDR3 is 13 residues. The CDR3 reads CASSGHLNQPQHF. CDR3 nucleotide sequence: TGTGCCAGCAGTGGACATCTAAATCAGCCCCAGCATTTT.

This chain links TRBV7-9 with TRBJ1-2, with TRBD1 matching 7 bases. This CDR3 region has 16 residues. CDR1 and CDR2 (germline): SEHNR, FQNEAQ (reference sequence). V gave up 2 bases and J gave up 5 bases; unmatched junction bases: 11. CDR3 sequence: CASSLLLGRGEYGYTF. In nucleotides, the CDR3 is TGTGCCAGCAGCTTATTGTTGGGCAGGGGGGAATATGGCTACACCTTC.

This chain joins TRBV2 and TRBJ1-5; D is perhaps TRBD1 (6 bases). Germline loops: CDR1 SNHLY, CDR2 FYNNEI. V was cut by 6 bases and J by 7 bases, with 19 bases left in between. The CDR3 totals 15 residues. The CDR3: CASRVAGAISQPQHF. The DNA for the CDR3 is TGTGCCAGCAGGGTGGCAGGGGCAATCAGCCAGCCCCAGCATTTT. Combining the CDR3 with reference TRBV2 and TRBJ1-5 gives the whole variable domain EPEVTQTPSHQVTQMGQEVILRCVPISNHLYFYWYRQILGQKVEFLVSFYNNEISEKSEIFDDQFSVERPDGSNFTLKIRSTKLEDSAMYFCASRVAGAISQPQHFGDGTRLSIL.

The chain joins TRBV12-3 or TRBV12-4 to TRBJ2-2; D remains unclear. CDR3 length equals 13 residues. Trimming removed 6 bases at V and 8 bases at J, with 13 bases between. The CDR3 reads CASSLGWGGELFF. The CDR3 bases are TGTGCCAGCAGCCTAGGATGGGGTGGGGAGCTGTTTTTT.

Only a few counts were recorded for this clone. V usage is TRBV5-1 and J usage is TRBJ2-7, with D possibly matching TRBD2 (5 bases). Trimming pared 0 bases from V and 6 bases from J, leaving 10 bases between. From germline, CDR1 is SGHRS and CDR2 YFSETQ. CDR3 length: 13 residues. The CDR3 region has the DNA TGCGCCAGCAGCTTGGTGCTCAGCGGCGAGCAGTACTTC. It yields the protein CASSLVLSGEQYF.

The rearrangement uses TRBV7-3 and TRBJ1-3; 7 nucleotides align to TRBD1. V was pared by 6 bases and J by 0 bases, with 5 bases of the junction left unmatched. CDR3 length equals 15 residues. Per the germline V gene, CDR1 is SGHTA and CDR2 is FQGTGA. CDR3 sequence (DNA): TGTGCCAGCAGAATTACAGGGGACTCTGGAAACACCATATATTTT. Amino acid sequence: CASRITGDSGNTIYF.

The rearrangement uses TRBV5-4 and TRBJ1-1; D might be TRBD1 (6 bases). V lost 3 bases and J 8 bases, leaving 14 bases between the germline ends. The CDR3 runs to 13 residues. The germline V gene has CDR1 SGHNT and CDR2 YYREEE (reference sequence). CDR3 residues: CASSSPSGGEAFF. CDR3 sequence (DNA): TGTGCCAGCAGCTCCCCGTCGGGGGGCGAAGCTTTCTTT.

The CDR3 sequence: CSASNQDTQYF. The CDR3 region has the DNA TGCAGTGCTAGCAACCAAGATACGCAGTATTTT. The chain uses TRBV20-1 and TRBJ2-3, with D unresolved. Per the germline V gene, CDR1 is DFQATT and CDR2 is SNEGSKA (reference sequence). Deletions cut 3 bases from V and 5 bases from J, with 6 bases between. The CDR3 has 11 amino acids.